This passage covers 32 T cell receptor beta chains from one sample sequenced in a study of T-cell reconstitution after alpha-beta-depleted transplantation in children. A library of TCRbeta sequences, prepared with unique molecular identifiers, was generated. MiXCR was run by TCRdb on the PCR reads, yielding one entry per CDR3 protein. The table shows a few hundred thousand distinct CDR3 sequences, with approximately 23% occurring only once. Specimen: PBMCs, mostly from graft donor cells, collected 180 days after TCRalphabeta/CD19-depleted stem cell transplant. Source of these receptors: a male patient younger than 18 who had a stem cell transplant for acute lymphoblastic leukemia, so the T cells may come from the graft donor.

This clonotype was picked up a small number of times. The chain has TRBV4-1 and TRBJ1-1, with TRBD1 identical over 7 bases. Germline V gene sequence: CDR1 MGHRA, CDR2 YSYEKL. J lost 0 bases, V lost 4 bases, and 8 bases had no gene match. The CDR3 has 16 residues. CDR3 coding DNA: TGCGCCAGCAGCCCCCCCCCACAGGGGATGAACACTGAAGCTTTCTTT. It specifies CASSPPPQGMNTEAFF.

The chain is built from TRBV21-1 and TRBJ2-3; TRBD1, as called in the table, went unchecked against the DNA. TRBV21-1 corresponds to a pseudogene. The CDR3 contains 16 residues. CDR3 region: CASSKLRVFSTDTQYF. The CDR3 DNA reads TGTGCCAGCAGCAAACTCAGGGTTTTTAGCACAGATACGCAGTATTTT.

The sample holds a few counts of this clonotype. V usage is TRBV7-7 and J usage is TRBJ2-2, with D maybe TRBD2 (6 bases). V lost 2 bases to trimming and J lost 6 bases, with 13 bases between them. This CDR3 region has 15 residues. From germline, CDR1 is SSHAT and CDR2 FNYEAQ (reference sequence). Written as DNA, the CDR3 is TGTGCCAGCAGCTTAAGTGGCCCTAGCGCCGGGGAGCTGTTTTTT. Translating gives CASSLSGPSAGELFF.

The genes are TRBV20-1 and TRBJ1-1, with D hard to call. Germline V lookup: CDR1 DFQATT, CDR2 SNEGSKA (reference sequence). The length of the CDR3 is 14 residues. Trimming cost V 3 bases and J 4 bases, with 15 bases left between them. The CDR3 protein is CSASRRGGSTEAFF. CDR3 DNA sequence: TGCAGTGCTAGTCGACGGGGAGGTAGCACTGAAGCTTTCTTT.

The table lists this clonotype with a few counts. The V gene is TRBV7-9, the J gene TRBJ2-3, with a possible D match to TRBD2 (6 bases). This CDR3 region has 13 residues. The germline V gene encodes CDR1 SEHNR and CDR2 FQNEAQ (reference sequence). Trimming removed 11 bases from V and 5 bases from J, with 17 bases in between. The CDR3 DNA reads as TGTGCCGGGACGGAGGGGAATCAAGATACGCAGTATTTT. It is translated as CAGTEGNQDTQYF.

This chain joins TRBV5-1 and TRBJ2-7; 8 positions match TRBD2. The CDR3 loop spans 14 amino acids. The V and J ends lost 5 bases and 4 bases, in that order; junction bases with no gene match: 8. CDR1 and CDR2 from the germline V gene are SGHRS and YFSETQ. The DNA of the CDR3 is TGCGCCAGCAGACTAGCGGCTCTGGTTTACGAGCAGTACTTC. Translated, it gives CASRLAALVYEQYF.

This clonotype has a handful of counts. This chain's CDR3 is CASSYEGWGTEAFF. The DNA of the CDR3 is TGTGCCAGCAGTTACGAAGGGTGGGGCACTGAAGCTTTCTTT. The rearrangement links TRBV6-5 to TRBJ1-1; D is uncertain. CDR1 and CDR2 from the germline V gene are MNHEY and SVGAGI. The V end lost 2 bases, the J end lost 4 bases, and 11 bases lay between the germline ends. The CDR3 consists of 14 residues.

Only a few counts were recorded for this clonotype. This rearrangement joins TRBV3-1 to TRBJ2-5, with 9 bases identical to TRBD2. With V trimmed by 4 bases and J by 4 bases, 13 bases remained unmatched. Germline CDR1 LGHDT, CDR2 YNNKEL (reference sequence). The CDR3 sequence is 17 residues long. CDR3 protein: CASSPMGSSGRRETQYF. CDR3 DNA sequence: TGTGCCAGCAGCCCAATGGGGAGTAGCGGGAGACGAGAGACCCAGTACTTC.

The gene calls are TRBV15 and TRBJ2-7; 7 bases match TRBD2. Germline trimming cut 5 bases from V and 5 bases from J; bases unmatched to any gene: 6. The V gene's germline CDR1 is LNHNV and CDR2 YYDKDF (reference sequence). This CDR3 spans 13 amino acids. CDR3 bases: TGTGCCACCAGCGGGGGGGTCCTCGACGAGCAGTACTTC. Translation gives CATSGGVLDEQYF.

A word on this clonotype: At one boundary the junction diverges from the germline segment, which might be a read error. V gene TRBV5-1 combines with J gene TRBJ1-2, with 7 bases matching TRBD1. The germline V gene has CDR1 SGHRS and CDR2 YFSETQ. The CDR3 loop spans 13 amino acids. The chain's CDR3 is CASSPGQDYGDTF. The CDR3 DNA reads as TGCGCCAGCAGCCCCGGACAGGACTATGGCGACACCTTC.

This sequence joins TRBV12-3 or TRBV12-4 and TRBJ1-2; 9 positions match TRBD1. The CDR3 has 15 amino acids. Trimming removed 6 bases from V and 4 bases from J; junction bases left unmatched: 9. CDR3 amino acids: CASSPDRGTFYGYTF. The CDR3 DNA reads TGTGCCAGCAGCCCGGACAGGGGCACCTTCTATGGCTACACCTTC.

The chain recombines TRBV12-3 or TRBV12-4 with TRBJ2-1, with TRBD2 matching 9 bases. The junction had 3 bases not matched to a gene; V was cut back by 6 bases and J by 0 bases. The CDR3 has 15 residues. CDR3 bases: TGTGCCAGCAGCCCTAGCGGGGCCTCCTACAATGAGCAGTTCTTC. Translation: CASSPSGASYNEQFF.

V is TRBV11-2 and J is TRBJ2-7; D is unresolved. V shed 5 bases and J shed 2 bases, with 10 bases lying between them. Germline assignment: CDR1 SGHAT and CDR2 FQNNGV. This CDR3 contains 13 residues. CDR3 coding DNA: TGTGCCAGCAGCCCAATGGGCCCCTACGAGCAGTACTTC. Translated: CASSPMGPYEQYF.

CDR3 nucleotides: TGCGCCAGCAGCCCCGGGACAGGGGGAGGCACTGAAGCTTTCTTT. Encoded protein: CASSPGTGGGTEAFF. This chain uses TRBV5-1 with TRBJ1-1; 11 bases match TRBD1. The CDR3 totals 15 residues. Germline V lookup: CDR1 SGHRS, CDR2 YFSETQ. J was trimmed by 4 bases and V by 4 bases; bases with no gene match: 6.

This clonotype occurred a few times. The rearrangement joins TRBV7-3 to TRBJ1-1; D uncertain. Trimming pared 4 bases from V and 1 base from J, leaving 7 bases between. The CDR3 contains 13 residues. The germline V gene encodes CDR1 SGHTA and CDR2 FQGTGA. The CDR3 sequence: CASSYTGNTEAFF. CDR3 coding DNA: TGTGCCAGCAGCTACACGGGGAACACTGAAGCTTTCTTT.

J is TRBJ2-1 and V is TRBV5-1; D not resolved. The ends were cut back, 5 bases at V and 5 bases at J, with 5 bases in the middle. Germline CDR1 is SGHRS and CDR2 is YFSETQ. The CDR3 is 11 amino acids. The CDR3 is CASSYHNEQFF. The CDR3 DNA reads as TGCGCCAGCAGTTACCACAATGAGCAGTTCTTC. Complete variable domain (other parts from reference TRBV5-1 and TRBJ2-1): KAGVTQTPRYLIKTRGQQVTLSCSPISGHRSVSWYQQTPGQGLQFLFEYFSETQRNKGNFPGRFSGRQFSNSRSEMNVSTLELGDSALYLCASSYHNEQFFGPGTRLTVL.

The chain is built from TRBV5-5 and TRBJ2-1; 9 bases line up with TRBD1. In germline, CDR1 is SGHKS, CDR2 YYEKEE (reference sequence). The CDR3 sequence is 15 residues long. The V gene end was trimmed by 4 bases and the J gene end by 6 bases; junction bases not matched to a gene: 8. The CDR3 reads CASSLGQGRFNEQFF. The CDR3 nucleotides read TGTGCCAGCAGCCTGGGACAGGGAAGGTTCAATGAGCAGTTCTTC.

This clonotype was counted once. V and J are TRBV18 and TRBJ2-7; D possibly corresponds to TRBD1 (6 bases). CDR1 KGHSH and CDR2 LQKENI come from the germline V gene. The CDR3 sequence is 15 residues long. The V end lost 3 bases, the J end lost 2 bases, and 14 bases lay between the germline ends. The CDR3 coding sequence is TGTGCCAGCTCACCCTCGGCAGGGGTTACCTACGAGCAGTACTTC. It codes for CASSPSAGVTYEQYF.

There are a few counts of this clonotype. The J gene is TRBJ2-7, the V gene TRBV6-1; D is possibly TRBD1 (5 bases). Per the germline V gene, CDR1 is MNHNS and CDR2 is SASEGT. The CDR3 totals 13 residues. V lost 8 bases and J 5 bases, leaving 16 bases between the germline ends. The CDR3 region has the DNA TGTGCCAGCCAGGGCAGGGTAAGGAACGAGCAGTACTTC. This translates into CASQGRVRNEQYF.

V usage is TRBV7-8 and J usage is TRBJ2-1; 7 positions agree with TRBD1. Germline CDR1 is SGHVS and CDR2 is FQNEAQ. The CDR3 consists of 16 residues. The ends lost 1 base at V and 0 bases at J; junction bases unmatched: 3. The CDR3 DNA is TGTGCCAGCAGCTTAGTAAGGGACAGCTCCTACAATGAGCAGTTCTTC. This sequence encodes CASSLVRDSSYNEQFF.

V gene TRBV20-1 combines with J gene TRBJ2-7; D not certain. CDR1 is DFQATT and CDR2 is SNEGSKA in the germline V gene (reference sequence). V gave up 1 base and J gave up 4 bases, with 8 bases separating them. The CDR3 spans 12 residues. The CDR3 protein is CSARAVGYEQYF. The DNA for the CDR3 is TGCAGTGCTAGAGCTGTGGGGTACGAGCAGTACTTC.

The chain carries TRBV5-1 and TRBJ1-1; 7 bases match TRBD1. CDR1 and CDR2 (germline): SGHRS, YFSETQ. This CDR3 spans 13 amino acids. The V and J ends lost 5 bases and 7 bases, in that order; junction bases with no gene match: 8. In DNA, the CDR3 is TGCGCCAGCAGGAACAGGGGACCCGATGAAGCTTTCTTT. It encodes CASRNRGPDEAFF.

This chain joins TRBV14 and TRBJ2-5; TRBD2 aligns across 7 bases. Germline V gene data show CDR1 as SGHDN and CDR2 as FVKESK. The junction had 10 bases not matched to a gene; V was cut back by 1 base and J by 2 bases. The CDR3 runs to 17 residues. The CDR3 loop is CASSQAPAGVTQETQYF. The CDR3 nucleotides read TGTGCCAGCAGCCAAGCCCCTGCGGGAGTAACACAAGAGACCCAGTACTTC.

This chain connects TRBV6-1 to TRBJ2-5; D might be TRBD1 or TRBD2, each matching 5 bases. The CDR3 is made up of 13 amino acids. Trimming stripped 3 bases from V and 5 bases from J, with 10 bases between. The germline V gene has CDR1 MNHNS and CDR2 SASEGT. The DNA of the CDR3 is TGTGCCAGCAGTGATCCGGGACCGGAGACCCAGTACTTC. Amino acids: CASSDPGPETQYF.

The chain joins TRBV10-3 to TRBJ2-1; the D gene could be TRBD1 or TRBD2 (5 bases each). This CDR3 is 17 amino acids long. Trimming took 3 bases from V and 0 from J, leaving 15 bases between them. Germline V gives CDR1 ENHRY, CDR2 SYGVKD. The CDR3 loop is CAISEPEGRSSYNEQFF. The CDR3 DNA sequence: TGTGCCATCAGTGAACCTGAGGGGCGGAGCTCCTACAATGAGCAGTTCTTC.

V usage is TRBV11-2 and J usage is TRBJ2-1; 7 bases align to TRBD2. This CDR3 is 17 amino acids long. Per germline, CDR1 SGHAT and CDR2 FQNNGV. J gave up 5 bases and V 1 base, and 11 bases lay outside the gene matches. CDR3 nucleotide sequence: TGTGCCAGCAGCTTAGTTCTGGGAGGGCCTTCCCACAATGAGCAGTTCTTC. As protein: CASSLVLGGPSHNEQFF. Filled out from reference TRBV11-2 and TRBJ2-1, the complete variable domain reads EAGVAQSPRYKIIEKRQSVAFWCNPISGHATLYWYQQILGQGPKLLIQFQNNGVVDDSQLPKDRFSAERLKGVDSTLKIQPAKLEDSAVYLCASSLVLGGPSHNEQFFGPGTRLTVL.

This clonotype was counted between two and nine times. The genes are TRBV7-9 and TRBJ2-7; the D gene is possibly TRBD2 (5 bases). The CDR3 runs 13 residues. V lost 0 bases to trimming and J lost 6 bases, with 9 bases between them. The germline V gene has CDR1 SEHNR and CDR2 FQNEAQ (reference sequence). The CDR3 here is CASSLAWTREQYF. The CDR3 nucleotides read TGTGCCAGCAGCTTAGCGTGGACTCGCGAGCAGTACTTC. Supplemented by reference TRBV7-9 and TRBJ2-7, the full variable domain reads DTGVSQNPRHKITKRGQNVTFRCDPISEHNRLYWYRQTLGQGPEFLTYFQNEAQLEKSRLLSDRFSAERPKGSFSTLEIQRTEQGDSAMYLCASSLAWTREQYFGPGTRLTVT.

The CDR3 reads CASSRGPRLGTPEQFF. Here the CDR3 DNA reads TGTGCCAGCAGCAGAGGCCCCCGCCTTGGAACCCCTGAGCAGTTCTTC. The rearrangement uses TRBV11-3 and TRBJ2-1; no firm D call. Germline V CDR1 and CDR2: SGHNT, YENEEA. V was cut by 5 bases and J by 9 bases, with 23 bases left in between. This CDR3 has 16 amino acids.

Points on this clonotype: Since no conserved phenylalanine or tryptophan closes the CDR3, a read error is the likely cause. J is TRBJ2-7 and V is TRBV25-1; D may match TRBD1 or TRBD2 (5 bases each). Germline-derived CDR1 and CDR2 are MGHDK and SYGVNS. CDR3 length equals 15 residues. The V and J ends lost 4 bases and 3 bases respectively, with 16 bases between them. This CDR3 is CASSVGTGIYYEQYL. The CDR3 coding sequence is TGTGCCAGCAGTGTCGGGACCGGGATTTACTACGAGCAGTACTTA.

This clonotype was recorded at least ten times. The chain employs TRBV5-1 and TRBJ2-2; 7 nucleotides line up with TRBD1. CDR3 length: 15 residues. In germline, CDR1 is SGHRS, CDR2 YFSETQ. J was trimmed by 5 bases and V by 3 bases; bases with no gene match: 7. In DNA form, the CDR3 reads TGCGCCAGCAGCTCGACAGGGAAGGATACCGGGGAGCTGTTTTTT. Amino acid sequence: CASSSTGKDTGELFF. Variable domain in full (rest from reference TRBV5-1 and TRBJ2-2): KAGVTQTPRYLIKTRGQQVTLSCSPISGHRSVSWYQQTPGQGLQFLFEYFSETQRNKGNFPGRFSGRQFSNSRSEMNVSTLELGDSALYLCASSSTGKDTGELFFGEGSRLTVL.

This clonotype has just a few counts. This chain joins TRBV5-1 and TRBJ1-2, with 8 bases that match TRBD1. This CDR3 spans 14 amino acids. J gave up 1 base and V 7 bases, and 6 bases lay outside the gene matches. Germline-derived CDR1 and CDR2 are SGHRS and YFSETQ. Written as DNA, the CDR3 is TGCGCCAGCGGACGGACAGGGAATAACTATGGCTACACCTTC. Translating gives CASGRTGNNYGYTF.

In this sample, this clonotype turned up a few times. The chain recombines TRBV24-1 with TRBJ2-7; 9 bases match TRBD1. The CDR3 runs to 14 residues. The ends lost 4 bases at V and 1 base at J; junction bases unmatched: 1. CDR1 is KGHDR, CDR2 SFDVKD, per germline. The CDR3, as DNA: TGTGCCACCAGTGAGGGGACAGGGTCCTACGAGCAGTACTTC. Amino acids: CATSEGTGSYEQYF.